The 25 T cell receptor beta chains presented below share a single source sample, sequenced in a study of OX40 agonist ivuxolimab in advanced cancers. Method: immunoSEQ multiplex PCR; TCRdb's copy keeps in-frame clones and lacks some. The table records around 66,000 clones, more than 65% of them present only once. The source material was CD4+ or CD8+ T cells sorted from blood, sampled in a trial of the OX40 agonist ivuxolimab. The receptors derive from an adult with an advanced solid tumor such as melanoma, head and neck, liver or kidney cancer.

Only a few counts were recorded for this clone. The chain links TRBV6-6 to TRBJ2-1; unclear D gene. Looked up from germline, CDR1 is MNHNY and CDR2 is SVGAGI (reference sequence). V lost 6 bases, J lost 0 bases, and 9 bases lay in between. The CDR3 is 14 amino acids. The CDR3 is CASSQAGSYNEQFF. As DNA, the CDR3 is TGTGCCAGCAGCCAGGCAGGCTCCTACAATGAGCAGTTCTTC.

The chain carries TRBV18 and TRBJ1-6, with D perhaps matching TRBD1 (5 bases). Between the trimmed V and J ends, which lost 3 bases and 8 bases, there was a span of 11 bases. The CDR3 extends over 14 amino acids. Per the germline V gene, CDR1 is KGHSH and CDR2 is LQKENI. Here the CDR3 reads CASSPSPRDSPLHF. CDR3 nucleotides: TGTGCCAGCTCACCGAGCCCCAGGGATTCACCCCTCCACTTT.

This CDR3 reads CASSWMGQGVNTEAFF. Written as DNA, the CDR3 is TGCGCCAGCAGCTGGATGGGACAGGGGGTCAACACTGAAGCTTTCTTT. The V and J genes are TRBV5-1 and TRBJ1-1, with 11 bases matching TRBD1. V gave up 3 bases and J gave up 2 bases; unmatched junction bases: 6. CDR3 length equals 16 residues. Per germline, CDR1 SGHRS and CDR2 YFSETQ.

V is TRBV5-1 and J is TRBJ1-2; 9 bases are a match to TRBD1. Germline values: CDR1 SGHRS, CDR2 YFSETQ. J gave up 4 bases and V 4 bases, and 11 bases lay outside the gene matches. CDR3 length: 16 residues. The CDR3 here is CASSEEGTGLSYGYTF. In DNA, the CDR3 is TGCGCCAGCAGCGAAGAAGGGACAGGGTTATCCTATGGCTACACCTTC.

This chain uses TRBV7-3 with TRBJ2-1, with a tentative D call TRBD1 (7 bases). The CDR3 has 15 amino acids. V lost 4 bases and J lost 4, with 14 bases in between. The germline CDR1 and CDR2 sequences are SGHTA and FQGTGA. The CDR3 bases are TGTGCCAGCAGCTATAGACAGGGACTTTACAATGAGCAGTTCTTC. This sequence encodes CASSYRQGLYNEQFF.

The rearrangement uses TRBV9 and TRBJ1-6, with 7 bases lining up with TRBD1. Trimming took 8 bases from V and 5 from J; bases not matched to a gene: 7. The germline V gene has CDR1 SGDLS and CDR2 YYNGEE. The CDR3 length is 14 residues. For the CDR3, the DNA is TGTGCCAGTAATCAGGGGGTCAATAATTCACCCCTCCACTTT. Amino acids: CASNQGVNNSPLHF.

The V call is TRBV6-6, the J call TRBJ2-3, with no clear D. This CDR3 has 11 residues. Germline values: CDR1 MNHNY, CDR2 SVGAGI (reference sequence). V lost 8 bases to trimming and J lost 6 bases, with 9 bases between them. This CDR3 reads CASRAMDTQYF. CDR3 DNA: TGTGCCAGCCGGGCGATGGATACGCAGTATTTT.

The chain has TRBV30 and TRBJ2-7; tentatively, D is TRBD2 (5 bases). Germline CDR1 is GTSNPN and CDR2 is SVGIG (reference sequence). The CDR3 contains 13 residues. The germline V and J ends were trimmed by 1 base and 5 bases, with 12 bases remaining between them. The CDR3 DNA reads as TGTGCCTGGAGTGGTTGGGCGGGCCACGAGCAGTACTTC. Its protein product is CAWSGWAGHEQYF.

The chain carries TRBV5-3 and TRBJ1-5, with TRBD1 matching over 10 bases. TRBV5-3 is placed among ORFs of uncertain function. Unmatched junction bases numbered 15, after V lost 8 bases and J lost 4 bases. The CDR3 totals 17 residues. CDR3 amino acids: CARTPRQGAWKNQPQHF. The CDR3, as DNA: TGTGCCAGGACCCCTCGACAGGGGGCATGGAAAAATCAGCCCCAGCATTTT.

The chain combines TRBV9 with TRBJ2-3, with D tentatively TRBD2 (6 bases). Trimming shortened V by 4 bases and J by 4 bases, and 13 bases separated the two germline ends. CDR1 is SGDLS and CDR2 is YYNGEE in the germline V gene. The length of the CDR3 is 14 residues. CDR3 in DNA: TGTGCCAGCAGCTTGGTTGCGGGGCCAGATACGCAGTATTTT. This codes for CASSLVAGPDTQYF.

This chain joins TRBV15 and TRBJ1-1; weak D call: TRBD1 (5 bases). Germline CDR1 LNHNV, CDR2 YYDKDF (reference sequence). Deletions cut 1 base from V and 5 bases from J, with 11 bases between. The CDR3 consists of 14 residues. The CDR3 here is CATSRGREGTEAFF. CDR3 bases: TGTGCCACCAGCAGAGGCAGGGAGGGGACTGAAGCTTTCTTT.

The chain uses TRBV6-5 and TRBJ2-7; a weak D match, TRBD2 (5 bases). Trimming shortened V by 5 bases and J by 5 bases, and 19 bases separated the two germline ends. Germline V gives CDR1 MNHEY, CDR2 SVGAGI. This CDR3 has 15 residues. The CDR3 region has the DNA TGTGCCAGCAGTCTCGGAGGCAATCTCGGCAACGAGCAGTACTTC. It codes for CASSLGGNLGNEQYF.

This clone was seen a handful of times. The rearrangement uses TRBV28 and TRBJ1-2; 8 bases line up with TRBD1. This CDR3 spans 12 amino acids. Germline CDR1 is MDHEN and CDR2 is SYDVKM. The CDR3 sequence: CGGGQANYGYTF. CDR3 nucleotides: TGTGGAGGGGGACAGGCAAACTATGGCTACACCTTC.

The genes are TRBV5-1 and TRBJ1-1; D is perhaps TRBD1 (5 bases). The CDR3 is made up of 16 amino acids. The V gene's germline CDR1 is SGHRS and CDR2 YFSETQ. V was pared by 4 bases and J by 4 bases, with 20 bases between. The CDR3 DNA follows: TGCGCCAGCAGCCAAGGTCTCGCCATCGGGGGCACTGAAGCTTTCTTT. This translates into CASSQGLAIGGTEAFF.

As DNA, the CDR3 is TGTGCCAGCAGAGGAGGGGCCGGGAACACTGAAGCTTTCTTT. Protein product: CASRGGAGNTEAFF. V gene TRBV28 combines with J gene TRBJ1-1; weak D call: TRBD1 (5 bases). There are 14 residues in the CDR3. Trimming removed 6 bases at V and 1 base at J, with 12 bases between. Per germline, CDR1 MDHEN and CDR2 SYDVKM.

The rearrangement joins TRBV6-5 to TRBJ1-2, with no clear D. The CDR3 covers 13 residues. V was pared by 2 bases and J by 0 bases, with 4 bases between. CDR1 is MNHEY, CDR2 SVGAGI, per germline. This CDR3 is CASSYSTNYGYTF. The CDR3 region has the DNA TGTGCCAGCAGTTACAGTACTAACTATGGCTACACCTTC.

This sequence joins TRBV19 and TRBJ2-5, with 9 bases matching TRBD1. Germline trimming cut 9 bases from V and 3 bases from J; bases unmatched to any gene: 5. CDR1 is LNHDA and CDR2 is SQIVND in the germline V gene (reference sequence). The length of the CDR3 is 13 residues. Here the CDR3 DNA reads TGTGCCAGCGGGGACAGGGTGGAAGAGACCCAGTACTTC. This encodes CASGDRVEETQYF.

This chain connects TRBV5-4 to TRBJ2-1, with TRBD1 identical over 10 bases. The CDR3 is 16 amino acids. Trimming cost V 4 bases and J 2 bases; bases outside gene matches: 6. Germline V gives CDR1 SGHNT, CDR2 YYREEE (reference sequence). This CDR3 is CASSPTTGGAYNEQFF. CDR3 DNA: TGTGCCAGCAGCCCGACGACAGGGGGCGCCTACAATGAGCAGTTCTTC.

V is TRBV7-6 and J is TRBJ2-7; unclear D gene. This CDR3 comprises 14 residues. Trimming pared 2 bases from V and 7 bases from J, leaving 15 bases between. The germline V gene has CDR1 SGHVS and CDR2 FNYEAQ. The CDR3: CASSLSPVTGEQYF. CDR3 coding DNA: TGTGCCAGCAGCTTAAGTCCGGTGACTGGTGAGCAGTACTTC.

This CDR3 reads CSVGSGVYEQYF. The CDR3 nucleotides read TGCAGCGTTGGAAGTGGGGTATACGAGCAGTACTTC. V is TRBV29-1 and J is TRBJ2-7; no clear D gene. Germline V gives CDR1 SQVTM, CDR2 ANQGSEA. The V end was cut by 4 bases, the J end by 4 bases, with 11 bases between. The CDR3 length is 12 residues.

This clone was recorded once. The CDR3 DNA is TGTGCCAGCACAGGGTTAGGATTGGATACGCAGTATTTT. It encodes CASTGLGLDTQYF. V is TRBV2 and J is TRBJ2-3; tentative D call: TRBD1 (5 bases). CDR3 length: 13 amino acids. Germline V lookup: CDR1 SNHLY, CDR2 FYNNEI. The ends were cut back, 7 bases at V and 6 bases at J, with 14 bases in the middle.

The gene calls are TRBV5-1 and TRBJ2-3; D unclear. From germline, CDR1 is SGHRS and CDR2 YFSETQ. V dropped 4 bases and J dropped 3 bases, with 12 bases sitting between them. CDR3 length equals 14 residues. The CDR3, as DNA: TGCGCCAGCAGCCTGGTGCGTAGGACAGATACGCAGTATTTT. It yields the protein CASSLVRRTDTQYF.

Worth noting for this clone: One end of the junction fails to match germline, which may point to a read error. The chain is built from TRBV19 and TRBJ1-5, with D perhaps matching TRBD1 (6 bases). Germline CDR1 LNHDA, CDR2 SQIVND (reference sequence). The CDR3 loop spans 13 amino acids. CDR3 residues: CASNIQGNQPQHF. CDR3 in DNA: TGTGCCAGTAATATACAGGGAAATCAGCCCCAGCATTTT.

The chain is built from TRBV25-1 and TRBJ1-1; possible D gene TRBD1, 5 bases. The V end lost 6 bases, the J end lost 3 bases, and 11 bases lay between the germline ends. This CDR3 is built from 13 residues. Germline CDR1 and CDR2: MGHDK and SYGVNS. The CDR3 DNA is TGTGCCAGCAGAGTAGGGGACCACACTGAAGCTTTCTTT. This sequence encodes CASRVGDHTEAFF.

The genes are TRBV5-6 and TRBJ2-5; 8 positions match TRBD2. The CDR3 contains 16 residues. V was clipped by 4 bases and J by 5 bases; unmatched bases: 13. Germline CDR1 reads SGHDT; CDR2 reads YYEEEE. This CDR3 reads CASSIRMTSVVETQYF. DNA of the CDR3: TGTGCCAGCAGCATTCGTATGACTAGCGTTGTGGAGACCCAGTACTTC.